These 21 T cell receptor beta chains were sequenced from one sample in a study of blood T cells in healthy people across ages. For the second PCR, which ran for about 6 to 11 cycles, a sample-barcoded 5' primer and a J-beta primer mix were used. TCRdb passed the 5' RACE reads through MiXCR, listing each CDR3 protein once. Of about 1,400,000 distinct CDR3 sequences listed, roughly 40% are singletons. What was sequenced was blood. The origin of the receptors is a woman under 30 in good health.

This clonotype was recorded a few times. The chain carries TRBV20-1 and TRBJ1-2; TRBD1 matches at 7 bases. V lost 6 bases to trimming and J lost 8 bases; unmatched junction nucleotides: 15. This CDR3 has 14 amino acids. Germline V gives CDR1 DFQATT, CDR2 SNEGSKA (reference sequence). Here the CDR3 DNA reads TGCAGTGCCCCTGGGACAGTGACCTTGGGGGGCTACACCTTC. Protein product: CSAPGTVTLGGYTF.

This rearrangement joins TRBV29-1 to TRBJ1-2, with D possibly matching TRBD1 (6 bases). Germline assignment: CDR1 SQVTM and CDR2 ANQGSEA. V lost 1 base to trimming and J lost 2 bases, with 8 bases between them. This CDR3 is built from 13 residues. CDR3 in amino acids: CSVEGRGNYGYTF. DNA for the CDR3: TGCAGCGTTGAAGGGAGGGGGAACTATGGCTACACCTTC.

The chain recombines TRBV2 with TRBJ2-3; a weak D match, TRBD1 (6 bases). The ends were cut back, 2 bases at V and 3 bases at J, with 21 bases in the middle. Per the germline V gene, CDR1 is SNHLY and CDR2 is FYNNEI. CDR3 size: 18 residues. DNA of the CDR3: TGTGCCAGCAGTGAATATGGGCCGGGGACAAGGGGAACAGATACGCAGTATTTT. Protein sequence: CASSEYGPGTRGTDTQYF.

This clonotype has ten or more counts. The V call is TRBV28, the J call TRBJ2-7, with 8 bases identical to TRBD1. Germline V lookup: CDR1 MDHEN, CDR2 SYDVKM. V lost 6 bases, J lost 6 bases, and 7 bases stayed unmatched. The CDR3 loop spans 13 amino acids. The CDR3 nucleotides are TGTGCCAGCAGCAACGGACAGGGCCGCGAGCAGTACTTC. This encodes CASSNGQGREQYF. The whole variable domain, filled in from reference TRBV28 and TRBJ2-7, reads DVKVTQSSRYLVKRTGEKVFLECVQDMDHENMFWYRQDPGLGLRLIYFSYDVKMKEKGDIPEGYSVSREKKERFSLILESASTNQTSMYLCASSNGQGREQYFGPGTRLTVT.

The V and J genes are TRBV10-3 and TRBJ1-1; D is uncertain. Germline CDR1 reads ENHRY; CDR2 reads SYGVKD. This CDR3 is built from 13 residues. Trimming pared 9 bases from V and 3 bases from J, leaving 14 bases between. The CDR3 region is CAIAPWGDTEAFF. The CDR3 nucleotides read TGTGCCATTGCGCCCTGGGGAGACACTGAAGCTTTCTTT.

This clonotype was picked up a small number of times. The genes are TRBV6-1 and TRBJ2-3; 8 bases match TRBD2. The CDR3 totals 15 residues. Trimming took 6 bases from V and 0 from J; bases not matched to a gene: 5. Germline V gene lookup returns CDR1 MNHNS and CDR2 SASEGT. The CDR3 region is CASRSSGASTDTQYF. CDR3 nucleotides: TGTGCCAGCAGAAGTAGCGGGGCTAGCACAGATACGCAGTATTTT.

The V call is TRBV28, the J call TRBJ1-2, with D maybe TRBD1 (6 bases). CDR3 size: 14 residues. Germline V gene sequence: CDR1 MDHEN, CDR2 SYDVKM. The V end was cut by 5 bases, the J end by 8 bases, with 18 bases between. The CDR3 DNA is TGTGCCAGCAGTCTAAAAGCCTCAGGGGCCGGCTACACCTTC. It translates to CASSLKASGAGYTF.

This clonotype came up a few times. The chain is built from TRBV7-2 and TRBJ1-3; 7 nucleotides match TRBD1. This CDR3 is 15 amino acids long. V dropped 6 bases and J dropped 0; count of bases not matched to a gene: 5. Germline CDR1 SGHTA, CDR2 FQGNSA. CDR3 nucleotide sequence: TGTGCCAGCAGACAGGGGATTAACTCTGGAAACACCATATATTTT. This encodes CASRQGINSGNTIYF.

This rearrangement joins TRBV20-1 to TRBJ2-1; TRBD2 matches 10 bases. J was trimmed by 12 bases and V by 2 bases; bases with no gene match: 13. CDR3 length: 15 residues. Looked up from germline, CDR1 is DFQATT and CDR2 is SNEGSKA (reference sequence). CDR3 nucleotide sequence: TGCAGTGCTAGACAGAGCGGGAGGGCCCTTTGGGGGCAGTTCTTC. It encodes CSARQSGRALWGQFF.

This clonotype was seen a few times. The V and J genes are TRBV4-1 and TRBJ1-5; D is uncertain. V was cut by 4 bases and J by 2 bases, with 12 bases left in between. Germline V CDR1 and CDR2: MGHRA, YSYEKL. The CDR3 is 15 residues long. This chain's CDR3 is CASSPYTGGNQPQHF. In nucleotides, the CDR3 is TGCGCCAGCAGCCCTTATACCGGGGGCAATCAGCCCCAGCATTTT.

This clonotype was seen a few times. The chain uses TRBV5-1 and TRBJ1-2, with 10 bases lining up with TRBD1. This CDR3 comprises 17 residues. Losses at the gene ends were 0 bases for V and 12 bases for J; bases not matched to a gene: 17. Per germline, CDR1 SGHRS and CDR2 YFSETQ. CDR3 DNA: TGCGCCAGCAGCTTGGAAGGAGGTGGGGACAGGGGCGCCGGCGACACCTTC. Encoded protein: CASSLEGGGDRGAGDTF.

For this clonotype: A much larger clonotype is one base distant, so this may be a read error. V and J are TRBV6-4 and TRBJ2-5; TRBD2 matches 8 bases. V was clipped by 3 bases and J by 11 bases; unmatched bases: 11. Germline V gene sequence: CDR1 MRHNA, CDR2 SNTAGT. The CDR3 has 14 amino acids. The CDR3 region is CASSELADYNEQYF. CDR3 in DNA: TGTGCCAGCAGTGAACTAGCGGACTACAATGAGCAGTACTTC.

This rearrangement joins TRBV7-2 to TRBJ1-5, with 7 bases fitting TRBD1. From germline, CDR1 is SGHTA and CDR2 FQGNSA. V trimming: 1 base; J trimming: 5 bases; junction bases outside the gene matches: 5. The CDR3 sequence is 15 residues long. The CDR3 sequence is CASSLGTGGYQPQHF. In DNA, the CDR3 is TGTGCCAGCAGCTTAGGGACAGGAGGGTATCAGCCCCAGCATTTT.

V is TRBV20-1 and J is TRBJ2-5, with 8 bases aligning to TRBD2. The CDR3 sequence is 20 residues long. Germline V CDR1 and CDR2: DFQATT, SNEGSKA (reference sequence). The trim removed 0 bases at V and 1 base at J, leaving 19 bases unmatched. CDR3 nucleotide sequence: TGCAGTGCTAGAGATCTTACGAGCGGGAGTGAGTTGGGACCCCAAGAGACCCAGTACTTC. It specifies CSARDLTSGSELGPQETQYF.

The chain combines TRBV29-1 with TRBJ1-1; 10 bases are a match to TRBD1. V gave up 6 bases and J gave up 4 bases; unmatched junction bases: 8. The CDR3 runs to 14 residues. Germline CDR1 SQVTM, CDR2 ANQGSEA. Here the CDR3 DNA reads TGCAGCGTAGTCCGGGACAGGGGTTTCACTGAAGCTTTCTTT. It translates to CSVVRDRGFTEAFF.

CDR3 residues: CASSLATGDYGYTF. The CDR3 region has the DNA TGTGCCAGCAGTTTAGCGACAGGGGACTATGGCTACACCTTC. The J gene is TRBJ1-2, the V gene TRBV12-3 or TRBV12-4; 8 bases agree with TRBD1. Trimming at V came to 0 bases and at J to 3 bases, leaving 0 bases not matched to a gene. The CDR3 sequence is 14 residues long.

For this clonotype: A much larger clone sits a single nucleotide away, making a read error possible. The V and J genes are TRBV29-1 and TRBJ2-6; no reliable D call. Germline V CDR1 and CDR2: SQVTM, ANQGSEA. The CDR3 loop spans 14 amino acids. In nucleotides, the CDR3 is TGCAGCGTTGGGTCTCTCTCTGGGACCAACGTCCTGACTTTC. It encodes CSVGSLSGTNVLTF. The whole variable domain, filled in from reference TRBV29-1 and TRBJ2-6, reads SAVISQKPSRDICQRGTSLTIQCQVDSQVTMMFWYRQQPGQSLTLIATANQGSEATYESGFVIDKFPISRPNLTFSTLTVSNMSPEDSSIYLCSVGSLSGTNVLTFGAGSRLTVL.

This rearrangement joins TRBV29-1 to TRBJ2-2; no clear D. The CDR3 is made up of 12 amino acids. The germline V gene encodes CDR1 SQVTM and CDR2 ANQGSEA. Trimming shortened V by 4 bases and J by 7 bases, and 10 bases separated the two germline ends. Here the CDR3 reads CSVANRDGELFF. CDR3 DNA: TGCAGCGTTGCCAACCGTGACGGGGAGCTGTTTTTT.

V usage is TRBV11-2 and J usage is TRBJ2-3, with D possibly matching TRBD2 (5 bases). The CDR3 has 14 residues. The germline V and J ends were trimmed by 3 bases and 5 bases, with 12 bases remaining between them. The germline CDR1 and CDR2 sequences are SGHAT and FQNNGV. CDR3 DNA: TGTGCCAGCAGCTTCATGATAGAGGGAGATACGCAGTATTTT. Encoded protein: CASSFMIEGDTQYF.

The sample holds a few counts of this clonotype. The chain uses TRBV7-9 and TRBJ1-2; D is ambiguous. This CDR3 region has 12 residues. V shed 8 bases and J shed 6 bases, with 13 bases lying between them. Per the germline V gene, CDR1 is SEHNR and CDR2 is FQNEAQ (reference sequence). DNA for the CDR3: TGTGCCAGCGGTAAAGGGAAAAATGGCTACACCTTC. Translating it yields CASGKGKNGYTF.

The V call is TRBV4-1, the J call TRBJ2-3, with unresolved D. Germline CDR1 is MGHRA and CDR2 is YSYEKL. The CDR3 contains 16 residues. V gave up 1 base and J gave up 6 bases, with 17 bases separating them. The CDR3 sequence is CASSQGNVLTRDTQYF. The CDR3 DNA reads as TGCGCCAGCAGCCAAGGAAACGTGCTTACGAGGGATACGCAGTATTTT.